This T cell receptor (beta chain) appears in the sequencing data of a study of blood T cells in healthy people across ages. This clonotype was found a few times. Using a J-beta primer mix together with a sample-barcoded 5' primer, a second PCR was run for roughly 7 to 12 cycles. MiXCR, applied by TCRdb to the 5' RACE reads, yields one record per CDR3 protein. Here the sample spans fewer than 1 million distinct CDR3 sequences, about 42% being singletons. Germline V gives CDR1 SQVTM, CDR2 ANQGSEA. Between the trimmed V and J ends, which lost 7 bases and 1 base, there was a span of 16 bases. The CDR3 is 14 residues long.

The sequence derives from a man between 60 and 70 years old in good health. The chain couples TRBV29-1 to TRBJ2-5, with a tentative D call TRBD1 (6 bases). Sequences were obtained from blood. CDR3 residues: CSGTNPDSQETQYF. CDR3 DNA sequence: TGCAGCGGTACTAACCCGGACAGCCAAGAGACCCAGTACTTC.